A single sample is the source of the 25 T cell receptor beta chains below, sequenced in a study of blood T cell repertoires in COVID-19. The repertoire was sequenced with immunoSEQ multiplex PCR; TCRdb's copy has only in-frame clones and lacks some. The sample lists 110,000 to 150,000 clones, 81% occurring once. The sequencing input was peripheral blood. The receptor source for this set is a human donor in a cohort sampled during active COVID-19.

V and J are TRBV6-5 and TRBJ1-2; TRBD1 aligns across 10 bases. The trim removed 0 bases at V and 5 bases at J, leaving 3 bases unmatched. This CDR3 has 15 amino acids. Germline V gene data show CDR1 as MNHEY and CDR2 as SVGAGI. The CDR3 loop reads CASSYSGQGGYGYTF. CDR3 nucleotides: TGTGCCAGCAGTTACTCTGGACAGGGGGGATATGGCTACACCTTC.

The chain joins TRBV7-9 to TRBJ2-7, with 7 bases fitting TRBD1. CDR1 and CDR2 (germline): SEHNR, FQNEAQ (reference sequence). Losses at the gene ends were 0 bases for V and 0 bases for J; bases not matched to a gene: 8. The CDR3 is 17 amino acids. The CDR3 loop reads CASSLAHTTGSSYEQYF. DNA for the CDR3: TGTGCCAGCAGCTTAGCACACACGACAGGGTCCTCCTACGAGCAGTACTTC.

The chain has TRBV2 and TRBJ2-5; weak D call: TRBD1 (7 bases). Trimming cost V 7 bases and J 4 bases, with 19 bases left between them. Germline values: CDR1 SNHLY, CDR2 FYNNEI. The CDR3 extends over 15 amino acids. The CDR3 sequence: CASTYPLAGGETQYF. The CDR3 bases are TGTGCCAGCACCTACCCACTAGCAGGGGGAGAGACCCAGTACTTC.

The chain employs TRBV4-3 and TRBJ2-7; unclear D gene. Germline values: CDR1 LGHNA, CDR2 YSLEER. The V end was cut by 4 bases, the J end by 3 bases, with 19 bases between. The CDR3 consists of 16 residues. Here the CDR3 reads CASSPVASRFDYEQYF. CDR3 nucleotides: TGCGCCAGCAGCCCCGTCGCCTCGAGGTTTGACTACGAGCAGTACTTC.

This chain links TRBV4-3 with TRBJ1-2, with 12 bases matching TRBD1. The CDR3 has 18 residues. With V trimmed by 1 base and J by 5 bases, 11 bases remained unmatched. Germline CDR1 and CDR2: LGHNA and YSLEER. CDR3 sequence: CASSQVRDRGRGGYGYTF. CDR3 DNA: TGCGCCAGCAGCCAAGTTCGGGACAGGGGGCGAGGTGGTTATGGCTACACCTTC.

Points on this clone: Distinct nucleotide sequences in the sample also encode this CDR3. The V and J genes are TRBV29-1 and TRBJ2-7; 7 bases agree with TRBD1. Looked up from germline, CDR1 is SQVTM and CDR2 is ANQGSEA. Trimming cost V 1 base and J 2 bases; bases outside gene matches: 2. The CDR3 contains 13 residues. The chain's CDR3 is CSVEGQGAYEQYF. CDR3 bases: TGCAGCGTTGAAGGGCAGGGGGCCTACGAGCAGTACTTC.

The chain recombines TRBV21-1 with TRBJ2-7; TRBD2 is the table's D call, not checked against the DNA. TRBV21-1 is deemed a pseudogene. This CDR3 has 14 residues. CDR3 residues: CASSNTGGSYEQYF. Written as DNA, the CDR3 is TGTGCCAGCAGCAATACAGGCGGGAGCTACGAGCAGTACTTC.

This clone is a singleton in its sample. V usage is TRBV7-2 and J usage is TRBJ2-7, with TRBD2 matching over 8 bases. There are 15 residues in the CDR3. After removal of 5 bases from V and 5 bases from J, the junction contained 11 bases not matched to a gene. CDR1 and CDR2 (germline): SGHTA, FQGNSA. The CDR3 loop reads CASSVVGTSLHEQYF. The CDR3 DNA reads as TGTGCCAGCAGCGTCGTAGGGACTAGTCTACACGAGCAGTACTTC.

CDR3 in DNA: TGTGCCAGCAGCGGGACAGGCGGAGTTGGAAAAGCAGATACGCAGTATTTT. Protein sequence: CASSGTGGVGKADTQYF. This chain uses TRBV9 with TRBJ2-3; 7 positions match TRBD1. This CDR3 is 17 amino acids long. The germline CDR1 and CDR2 sequences are SGDLS and YYNGEE. The ends lost 3 bases at V and 4 bases at J; junction bases unmatched: 14. The variable domain in full, completed from reference TRBV9 and TRBJ2-3, reads DSGVTQTPKHLITATGQRVTLRCSPRSGDLSVYWYQQSLDQGLQFLIQYYNGEERAKGNILERFSAQQFPDLHSELNLSSLELGDSALYFCASSGTGGVGKADTQYFGPGTRLTVL.

This chain uses TRBV7-3 with TRBJ2-2; the D gene is possibly TRBD2 (7 bases). The germline CDR1 and CDR2 sequences are SGHTA and FQGTGA. The CDR3 loop spans 15 amino acids. V was cut by 2 bases and J by 6 bases, with 13 bases left in between. CDR3 residues: CASSLGRGGAGELFF. The CDR3 DNA follows: TGTGCCAGCAGCTTAGGCAGGGGAGGGGCCGGGGAGCTGTTTTTT.

The chain uses TRBV6-5 and TRBJ2-6; unclear D gene. Germline V gene sequence: CDR1 MNHEY, CDR2 SVGAGI. The CDR3 contains 16 residues. The V gene lost 0 bases and the J gene lost 0 bases, with 6 bases spanning the gap. The CDR3 loop is CASSYSPSSGANVLTF. CDR3 bases: TGTGCCAGCAGTTACTCGCCGAGCTCTGGGGCCAACGTCCTGACTTTC.

This clone appeared once. CDR3 loop: CSGTLGGGPGNTIYF. The CDR3 DNA reads TGCAGCGGAACCCTGGGGGGAGGACCTGGAAACACCATATATTTT. This chain uses TRBV29-1 with TRBJ1-3; a weak D match, TRBD1 (5 bases). The CDR3 covers 15 residues. Between the trimmed V and J ends, which lost 7 bases and 2 bases, there was a span of 18 bases. Germline lookup yields CDR1 SQVTM and CDR2 ANQGSEA.

This rearrangement joins TRBV7-6 to TRBJ2-1; 9 nucleotides agree with TRBD2. The CDR3 contains 16 residues. V was pared by 1 base and J by 2 bases, with 3 bases of the junction left unmatched. In germline, CDR1 is SGHVS, CDR2 FNYEAQ. The CDR3 spells CASSLVGGRAYNEQFF. In DNA form, the CDR3 reads TGTGCCAGCAGCTTAGTCGGCGGGAGGGCCTACAATGAGCAGTTCTTC.

The chain carries TRBV10-1 and TRBJ1-2; D unresolved. V lost 9 bases and J lost 7, with 15 bases in between. Germline-derived CDR1 and CDR2 are WNHNN and SYGVQD (reference sequence). The CDR3 consists of 12 residues. The CDR3 spells CARTLPSSGYTF. In DNA form, the CDR3 reads TGCGCCAGGACATTACCCTCTTCTGGCTACACCTTC.

The chain employs TRBV28 and TRBJ2-7; 9 bases fit TRBD1. CDR1 and CDR2 from the germline V gene are MDHEN and SYDVKM. This CDR3 has 15 residues. The ends lost 6 bases at V and 2 bases at J; junction bases unmatched: 8. CDR3 residues: CASRPLGTGTYEQYF. As DNA, the CDR3 is TGTGCCAGCAGACCCCTAGGGACAGGGACCTACGAGCAGTACTTC.

This chain joins TRBV18 and TRBJ2-5; TRBD2 agrees at 11 bases. CDR1 is KGHSH and CDR2 is LQKENI in the germline V gene. The CDR3 runs 18 residues. The ends lost 1 base at V and 3 bases at J; junction bases unmatched: 10. The CDR3 nucleotides are TGTGCCAGCTCACCACTAGCGGGAGGGCCCCTCCAAGAAGAGACCCAGTACTTC. Its translation is CASSPLAGGPLQEETQYF. Full variable domain (remainder filled in from reference TRBV18 and TRBJ2-5): NAGVMQNPRHLVRRRGQEARLRCSPMKGHSHVYWYRQLPEEGLKFMVYLQKENIIDESGMPKERFSAEFPKEGPSILRIQQVVRGDSAAYFCASSPLAGGPLQEETQYFGPGTRLLVL.

Written as DNA, the CDR3 is TGTGCCAGTAGTATATACCTAGCGGGAGGTCGCTACGAGCAGTACTTC. Protein sequence: CASSIYLAGGRYEQYF. The chain couples TRBV19 to TRBJ2-7, with 11 bases matching TRBD2. Unmatched junction bases numbered 6, after V lost 2 bases and J lost 3 bases. Germline CDR1 LNHDA, CDR2 SQIVND (reference sequence). The CDR3 is 16 residues long.

The chain recombines TRBV18 with TRBJ1-1; tentative D call: TRBD1 (5 bases). V dropped 6 bases and J dropped 4 bases, with 9 bases sitting between them. The CDR3 runs to 12 residues. The germline CDR1 and CDR2 sequences are KGHSH and LQKENI. CDR3 sequence reads: CASSQGITEAFF. For the CDR3, the DNA is TGTGCCAGCTCCCAGGGAATCACTGAAGCTTTCTTT.

The chain combines TRBV29-1 with TRBJ2-5, with 7 bases matching TRBD1. The CDR3 sequence is 12 residues long. Losses at the gene ends were 8 bases for V and 2 bases for J; bases not matched to a gene: 5. In germline, CDR1 is SQVTM, CDR2 ANQGSEA. CDR3: CSPDRPQETQYF. DNA for the CDR3: TGCAGCCCGGACAGGCCTCAAGAGACCCAGTACTTC.

The J gene is TRBJ1-3, the V gene TRBV18; the D gene is possibly TRBD1 (5 bases). This CDR3 comprises 18 residues. V lost 3 bases and J 0 bases, leaving 18 bases between the germline ends. CDR1 is KGHSH and CDR2 is LQKENI in the germline V gene. The CDR3 sequence is CASSPGPLGGSSGNTIYF. The CDR3, as DNA: TGTGCCAGCTCACCGGGCCCTCTGGGGGGAAGCTCTGGAAACACCATATATTTT.

The chain joins TRBV18 to TRBJ2-5; 7 nucleotides line up with TRBD1. The germline CDR1 and CDR2 sequences are KGHSH and LQKENI. Trimming took 3 bases from V and 3 from J; bases not matched to a gene: 16. CDR3 length: 18 residues. This CDR3 reads CASSPGETGEYPKETQYF. The CDR3, as DNA: TGTGCCAGCTCACCCGGCGAAACAGGGGAGTACCCCAAAGAGACCCAGTACTTC. The whole variable domain, remainder taken from reference TRBV18 and TRBJ2-5, is NAGVMQNPRHLVRRRGQEARLRCSPMKGHSHVYWYRQLPEEGLKFMVYLQKENIIDESGMPKERFSAEFPKEGPSILRIQQVVRGDSAAYFCASSPGETGEYPKETQYFGPGTRLLVL.

The chain links TRBV7-9 to TRBJ1-1, with D possibly matching TRBD1 (5 bases). The CDR3 has 15 amino acids. Germline values: CDR1 SEHNR, CDR2 FQNEAQ (reference sequence). Trimming took 3 bases from V and 0 from J, leaving 11 bases between them. The CDR3 reads CASSFRQGMNTEAFF. CDR3 nucleotides: TGTGCCAGCAGCTTTCGGCAGGGAATGAACACTGAAGCTTTCTTT.

V gene TRBV3-1 (or the pseudogene TRBV3-2) combines with J gene TRBJ1-2; 7 bases align to TRBD1. This CDR3 spans 16 amino acids. Trimming removed 3 bases from V and 0 bases from J; junction bases left unmatched: 7. The germline V gene encodes CDR1 LGHDT and CDR2 YNNKEL (reference sequence). CDR3 in DNA: TGTGCCAGCAGCCAGGGACAGTCCATGCCTAACTATGGCTACACCTTC. Translated: CASSQGQSMPNYGYTF.

This sequence joins TRBV10-3 and TRBJ2-1, with 10 positions matching TRBD2. This CDR3 is 17 amino acids long. Germline CDR1 is ENHRY and CDR2 is SYGVKD. V lost 3 bases to trimming and J lost 2 bases; unmatched junction nucleotides: 7. The CDR3: CAISDPKAGGAYNEQFF. The CDR3 nucleotides read TGTGCCATCAGTGACCCCAAAGCGGGAGGGGCCTACAATGAGCAGTTCTTC.

The chain has TRBV7-2 and TRBJ1-3; D may be TRBD1 (5 bases). V lost 5 bases, J lost 2 bases, and 16 bases lay in between. CDR3 length: 16 residues. Germline V gene sequence: CDR1 SGHTA, CDR2 FQGNSA. CDR3 loop: CASSPWGGDAGNTIYF. In nucleotides, the CDR3 is TGTGCCAGCAGCCCCTGGGGAGGGGATGCTGGAAACACCATATATTTT.